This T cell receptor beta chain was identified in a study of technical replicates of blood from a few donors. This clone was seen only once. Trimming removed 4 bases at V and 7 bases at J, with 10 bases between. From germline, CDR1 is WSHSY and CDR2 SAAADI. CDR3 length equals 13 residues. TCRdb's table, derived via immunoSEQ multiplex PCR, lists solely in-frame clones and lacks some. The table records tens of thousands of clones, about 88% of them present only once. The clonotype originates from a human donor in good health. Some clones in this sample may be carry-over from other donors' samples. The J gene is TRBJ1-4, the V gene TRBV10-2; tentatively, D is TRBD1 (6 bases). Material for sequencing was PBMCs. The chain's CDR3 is CASSAGAGEKLFF. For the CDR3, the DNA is TGCGCCAGCAGTGCAGGGGCTGGTGAAAAACTGTTTTTT.